This TCR beta chain appears in the sequencing data of a study of shared clonotypes between healthy human individuals. With respect to this clone: Its cognate antigen is unknown.

Per sorted-subset replicate PCR, input was 200 to 250 ng DNA, representing tens of thousands of T cell genomes. Using immunoSEQ multiplex PCR, the repertoire was profiled, and TCRdb retains in-frame clones only, with some absent. The sample carries 300,000 to 400,000 clones, under 80% recorded once. Study-wide results and caveats: Naive subsets usually exceeded memory subsets in estimated richness. Roughly 4.6% of naive CD4 clonotypes were common to a few donors.

The V segment lost 5 bases and the J segment 5 bases; nucleotides outside the gene matches: 9. The germline V gene encodes CDR1 SGHRS and CDR2 YFSETQ. The CDR3 is 15 amino acids. This chain uses TRBV5-1 with TRBJ2-2; TRBD2 aligns across 7 bases. Sequencing input: memory CD4+ T cells sorted from blood. Subset here: CD45RA-negative fraction. The sequence derives from a man aged 25-45 years in good health. The CDR3 reads CASSLPGAGTGELFF. The CDR3 DNA reads as TGCGCCAGCAGTCTGCCGGGAGCGGGGACCGGGGAGCTGTTTTTT.